This T cell receptor (beta chain) was profiled in a study of cytomegalovirus exposure and HLA in healthy donors. In the study overall: The early release's HLA-typed donors yielded 65 million to 85 million unique TCRs.

Overall study results and limits: The study recorded over 150 TCR beta chains that were cytomegalovirus-associated. TCR beta V- and J-gene trimming was later associated with a missense DCLRE1C variant.

V shed 7 bases and J 7 bases; nucleotides not matched to a gene: 7. CDR1 is ENHRY, CDR2 SYGVKD, per germline. This CDR3 is built from 13 residues. Amplification used 60 Vbeta primers and 13 Jbeta primers. Data came from immunoSEQ multiplex PCR; TCRdb stores just in-frame clones and leaves some out. Of about 160,000 clones detected, under 80% appear once; the ten largest clones hold around 4%. For this clone: No antigen is known for it.

This TCR derives from a man aged 40-50 years in good health and CMV-seronegative. The chain uses TRBV10-3 and TRBJ2-7; TRBD2 matches at 10 bases. The specimen was PBMCs. The CDR3 bases are TGTGCCATCACCCCTAGCGGGGGAAGAGAGCAGTACTTC. This encodes CAITPSGGREQYF.